Each of the 27 T cell receptor beta chains below was sequenced from the same sample in a study of identical twins. TCRdb redid the calling of the 5' RACE reads with MiXCR, one entry per CDR3 protein. The sample has 450,000 to 650,000 distinct CDR3 sequences, around 15% seen once. These data were also filed under a second study, of yellow fever vaccine responses in identical twins.

Sequenced material: CD4+ T cells sorted from blood. The receptors stem from a woman younger than 35 in good health.

CDR3 sequence: CASSRDQGRETQYF. The DNA of the CDR3 is TGTGCCAGCAGCCGAGATCAGGGGAGAGAGACCCAGTACTTC. The chain uses TRBV6-1 and TRBJ2-5; perhaps TRBD1 as D (6 bases). Trimming left V 6 bases short and J 4 bases short, with 15 bases between. The CDR3 has 14 amino acids. Germline assignment: CDR1 MNHNS and CDR2 SASEGT.

Worth noting for this clonotype: One junction end disagrees with the germline gene, perhaps due to a read error. The chain combines TRBV7-2 with TRBJ1-1; D remains unclear. Per germline, CDR1 SGHTA and CDR2 FQGNSA. CDR3 length: 15 residues. This CDR3 reads CVSSLVLGMNTEAFF. The CDR3 DNA reads TGTGTCAGCAGCTTAGTTTTGGGGATGAACACTGAAGCTTTCTTT.

This clonotype was detected ten times or more. This rearrangement joins TRBV2 to TRBJ1-6; TRBD1 matches at 9 bases. Trimming cost V 6 bases and J 7 bases; bases outside gene matches: 4. Germline CDR1 and CDR2: SNHLY and FYNNEI. There are 14 residues in the CDR3. Here the CDR3 DNA reads TGTGCCAGCAGGGGACAGGGAATAAATTCACCCCTCCACTTT. Encoded protein: CASRGQGINSPLHF.

The rearrangement links TRBV4-2 to TRBJ2-5; perhaps TRBD2 as D (6 bases). V was shortened by 1 base and J by 3 bases, with 9 bases between the two germline ends. Germline CDR1 reads LGHNA; CDR2 reads YNFKEQ. The CDR3 loop spans 14 amino acids. The CDR3 spells CASSQGGVKETQYF. In DNA, the CDR3 is TGTGCCAGCAGCCAAGGGGGGGTCAAAGAGACCCAGTACTTC.

The sample holds a few counts of this clonotype. This sequence joins TRBV11-2 and TRBJ2-1, with a weak D call TRBD1 (5 bases). Trimming cost V 5 bases and J 3 bases, with 11 bases left between them. CDR1 SGHAT and CDR2 FQNNGV come from the germline V gene. The CDR3 runs 14 residues. CDR3 bases: TGTGCCAGCAGCGGCAGGGTTAGCTACAATGAGCAGTTCTTC. Its translation is CASSGRVSYNEQFF.

The chain couples TRBV4-1 to TRBJ2-1, with 10 bases that match TRBD2. J lost 0 bases, V lost 1 base, and 9 bases had no gene match. This CDR3 comprises 19 residues. Germline assignment: CDR1 MGHRA and CDR2 YSYEKL. In DNA, the CDR3 is TGCGCCAGCAGCCAAGCAGCCCTACTAGCGGGATTCTCCTACAATGAGCAGTTCTTC. Translated, it gives CASSQAALLAGFSYNEQFF.

The chain links TRBV9 to TRBJ2-2; no definite D call. The CDR3 covers 14 residues. Trimming removed 8 bases from V and 5 bases from J, with 16 bases in between. CDR1 and CDR2 from the germline V gene are SGDLS and YYNGEE. Here the CDR3 reads CASGIGDETGELFF. As DNA, the CDR3 is TGTGCCAGTGGTATCGGCGATGAAACCGGGGAGCTGTTTTTT.

The chain carries TRBV5-6 and TRBJ1-1, with D uncertain. Germline V CDR1 and CDR2: SGHDT, YYEEEE. This CDR3 spans 14 amino acids. Trimming cost V 3 bases and J 0 bases, with 9 bases left between them. In DNA form, the CDR3 reads TGTGCCAGCAGCTCCCTGTCAATGAACACTGAAGCTTTCTTT. Translation gives CASSSLSMNTEAFF.

This clonotype showed up just a few times. V gene TRBV12-3 or TRBV12-4 combines with J gene TRBJ2-1; no firm D call. The ends were cut back, 1 base at V and 5 bases at J, with 9 bases in the middle. The CDR3 totals 14 residues. The CDR3 reads CASSLGNWNNEQFF. The CDR3 DNA sequence: TGTGCCAGCAGTTTAGGGAACTGGAACAATGAGCAGTTCTTC.

This clonotype came up many times. The V and J genes are TRBV7-2 and TRBJ2-1; 7 bases align to TRBD2. With V trimmed by 3 bases and J by 8 bases, 7 bases remained unmatched. The CDR3 totals 14 residues. From germline, CDR1 is SGHTA and CDR2 FQGNSA. The chain's CDR3 is CASSLGGRADEQFF. The CDR3 DNA sequence: TGTGCCAGCAGCTTGGGGGGGAGGGCTGATGAGCAGTTCTTC.

This clonotype was observed a few times. The genes are TRBV7-6 and TRBJ2-2; D may be TRBD1 (5 bases). The V end was cut by 7 bases, the J end by 2 bases, with 11 bases between. The germline CDR1 and CDR2 sequences are SGHVS and FNYEAQ. The CDR3 covers 14 residues. In nucleotides, the CDR3 is TGTGCCAGCATGCCAGGGCCCAACACCGGGGAGCTGTTTTTT. Protein sequence: CASMPGPNTGELFF. Looking up the rest from reference TRBV7-6 and TRBJ2-2 gives the full variable domain: GAGVSQSPRYKVTKRGQDVALRCDPISGHVSLYWYRQALGQGPEFLTYFNYEAQQDKSGLPNDRFSAERPEGSISTLTIQRTEQRDSAMYRCASMPGPNTGELFFGEGSRLTVL.

This chain joins TRBV2 and TRBJ2-1; the match to TRBD2 covers 14 bases. The V gene's germline CDR1 is SNHLY and CDR2 FYNNEI. The CDR3 extends over 21 amino acids. V shed 10 bases and J 0 bases; nucleotides not matched to a gene: 20. The CDR3: CATIYLPGLAGERSSYNEQFF. CDR3 DNA sequence: TGTGCCACCATTTATTTACCGGGACTAGCGGGAGAGAGGAGCTCCTACAATGAGCAGTTCTTC.

This clonotype was counted only a few times. The chain couples TRBV10-3 to TRBJ2-1; TRBD2 might be the D (5 bases). V dropped 8 bases and J dropped 5 bases, with 19 bases sitting between them. Germline V gene lookup returns CDR1 ENHRY and CDR2 SYGVKD. This CDR3 has 15 amino acids. The CDR3 sequence is CAIGVSGTRDNEQFF. Written as DNA, the CDR3 is TGTGCCATCGGGGTGAGCGGAACCCGGGACAATGAGCAGTTCTTC.

The chain joins TRBV20-1 to TRBJ2-7; D is possibly TRBD2 (6 bases). The V gene's germline CDR1 is DFQATT and CDR2 SNEGSKA (reference sequence). The ends were cut back, 7 bases at V and 2 bases at J, with 18 bases in the middle. The CDR3 is made up of 14 amino acids. The CDR3 DNA sequence: TGCAGTGTGTGGTCAGGTCGCGGGGCCTACGAGCAGTACTTC. Encoded protein: CSVWSGRGAYEQYF.

The chain combines TRBV7-2 with TRBJ2-7, with 12 positions matching TRBD2. The trim removed 6 bases at V and 6 bases at J, leaving 3 bases unmatched. Looked up from germline, CDR1 is SGHTA and CDR2 is FQGNSA. The CDR3 length is 13 residues. The CDR3 protein is CASRLAGGREQYF. The CDR3 nucleotides are TGTGCCAGCAGACTAGCGGGAGGTCGCGAGCAGTACTTC. Variable domain in full (rest from reference TRBV7-2 and TRBJ2-7): GAGVSQSPSNKVTEKGKDVELRCDPISGHTALYWYRQSLGQGLEFLIYFQGNSAPDKSGLPSDRFSAERTGGSVSTLTIQRTQQEDSAVYLCASRLAGGREQYFGPGTRLTVT.

This clonotype was recorded a few times. This chain connects TRBV24-1 to TRBJ2-1; D might be TRBD2 (6 bases). The CDR3 is 11 amino acids. Germline V gene data show CDR1 as KGHDR and CDR2 as SFDVKD. V was shortened by 4 bases and J by 10 bases, with 7 bases between the two germline ends. CDR3 sequence reads: CATSDGGEQFF. In nucleotides, the CDR3 is TGTGCCACCAGTGACGGAGGGGAGCAGTTCTTC.

The chain recombines TRBV28 with TRBJ2-4, with no clear D. The V end lost 2 bases, the J end lost 0 bases, and 5 bases lay between the germline ends. The CDR3 is 14 residues long. Germline CDR1 reads MDHEN; CDR2 reads SYDVKM. The CDR3 loop reads CASSLRVAKNIQYF. The CDR3 DNA reads TGTGCCAGCAGTTTACGGGTAGCCAAAAACATTCAGTACTTC.

This clonotype showed up many times. V is TRBV12-3 or TRBV12-4 and J is TRBJ2-7, with D perhaps being TRBD1 or TRBD2 (5 bases each). This CDR3 is built from 13 residues. Trimming pared 4 bases from V and 6 bases from J, leaving 13 bases between. The CDR3 DNA reads TGTGCCAGCAGTTACAACCCTGGGACCGAGCAGTACGTC. Its translation: CASSYNPGTEQYV.

The J gene is TRBJ1-3, the V gene TRBV4-2; the D is unclear. The germline V and J ends were trimmed by 0 bases and 5 bases, with 11 bases remaining between them. The CDR3 covers 15 residues. Germline-derived CDR1 and CDR2 are LGHNA and YNFKEQ. The CDR3 bases are TGTGCCAGCAGCCAAGATTTGGGTACTAGAAACACCATATATTTT. As protein: CASSQDLGTRNTIYF.

V and J are TRBV4-1 and TRBJ2-7; possible D gene TRBD2, 6 bases. V lost 1 base and J 3 bases, leaving 10 bases between the germline ends. Germline CDR1 MGHRA, CDR2 YSYEKL. The CDR3 extends over 14 amino acids. The CDR3 DNA sequence: TGCGCCAGCAGCCAAGCTAGCGTGAACTACGAGCAGTACTTC. Encoded protein: CASSQASVNYEQYF.

This clonotype turned up a few times. At one end, the junction sequence differs from germline, possibly due to a read error. The rearrangement joins TRBV27 to TRBJ2-1, with D possibly matching TRBD2 (7 bases). Germline lookup yields CDR1 MNHEY and CDR2 SMNVEV (reference sequence). This CDR3 region has 17 residues. The DNA of the CDR3 is TGTGCCAGCAGTTTATTCAGGGGCTCAGAACTAGCGTTAATGGAGCTCTTC. It yields the protein CASSLFRGSELALMELF.

In its sample, this clonotype was seen a few times. This sequence joins TRBV5-5 and TRBJ2-3; D possibly corresponds to TRBD2 (5 bases). The germline gives CDR1 SGHKS, CDR2 YYEKEE (reference sequence). V lost 6 bases and J 3 bases, leaving 8 bases between the germline ends. The CDR3 runs 12 residues. CDR3 DNA sequence: TGTGCCAGCAAACTAGATACAGATACGCAGTATTTT. Residues: CASKLDTDTQYF.

The V gene is TRBV21-1, the J gene TRBJ2-1; TRBD2 was called by the table and not checked on the DNA. TRBV21-1 constitutes a pseudogene. There are 18 residues in the CDR3. CDR3 sequence reads: CASSKPLAGVSRYNEQFF. CDR3 DNA sequence: TGTGCCAGCAGCAAACCCCTAGCGGGAGTTAGTAGGTACAATGAGCAGTTCTTC.

CDR3 coding DNA: TGCGCCAGCAGCCGGGGACTAGCGGGGTCCACAGATACGCAGTATTTT. It yields the protein CASSRGLAGSTDTQYF. The gene calls are TRBV5-1 and TRBJ2-3, with 13 bases aligning to TRBD2. V lost 4 bases and J lost 2; bases outside the gene matches: 4. The CDR3 has 16 residues. CDR1 is SGHRS and CDR2 is YFSETQ in the germline V gene.

The genes are TRBV7-9 and TRBJ1-1; D remains ambiguous. CDR3 length equals 14 residues. Germline V CDR1 and CDR2: SEHNR, FQNEAQ (reference sequence). V lost 5 bases to trimming and J lost 0 bases, with 10 bases between them. In DNA form, the CDR3 reads TGTGCCAGCAGCCAAACGGACCTGAACACTGAAGCTTTCTTT. It specifies CASSQTDLNTEAFF.

There are a few counts of this clonotype. The genes are TRBV2 and TRBJ2-3, with D perhaps assigned TRBD1 or TRBD2 (7 bases each). The CDR3 sequence is 15 residues long. Looked up from germline, CDR1 is SNHLY and CDR2 is FYNNEI. V lost 2 bases to trimming and J lost 4 bases, with 13 bases between them. The CDR3 DNA reads TGTGCCAGCAGTGAACGGCCAGGGGGGGCAGATACGCAGTATTTT. Translated, it gives CASSERPGGADTQYF.

This clonotype turned up a few times. V usage is TRBV10-3 and J usage is TRBJ1-2; TRBD1 matches 8 bases. Germline assignment: CDR1 ENHRY and CDR2 SYGVKD. Trimming at V came to 7 bases and at J to 8 bases, leaving 9 bases not matched to a gene. This CDR3 contains 13 residues. The CDR3 coding sequence is TGTGCCATCATCGGGACAGGTGAGGGAGGCTACACCTTC. Protein: CAIIGTGEGGYTF.